This T cell receptor beta chain is from a study of blood T cell repertoires in COVID-19. Study details: The United States, Italy and Spain provided the acute and convalescent COVID-19 samples. PBMCs, B-cell-depleted T cells, or T cells were the source of the cDNA or gDNA that made up the material.

The germline V gene encodes CDR1 LNHDA and CDR2 SQIVND (reference sequence). CDR3 length: 13 amino acids. V lost 6 bases and J lost 3, with 11 bases in between. Profiled with immunoSEQ multiplex PCR; TCRdb holds only in-frame clones, not every one. The sample lists roughly 50,000 clones, 85% occurring once. Sequenced input: peripheral blood. The V and J genes are TRBV19 and TRBJ1-1; D is uncertain. The sequence was collected from a human donor in a cohort sampled during active COVID-19. The CDR3 sequence: CASSSQLYTEAFF. The DNA of the CDR3 is TGTGCCAGTAGCTCACAGCTATACACTGAAGCTTTCTTT.